What follows are 11 T cell receptor beta chains derived from one specimen sequenced in a study of cytomegalovirus exposure and HLA in healthy donors. This PCR relied on a set of 60 Vbeta primers and 13 Jbeta primers. Clones were sequenced by immunoSEQ multiplex PCR, and TCRdb holds only the in-frame ones, with some missing. The sample has over 200,000 clones; about 70% are singletons. The sample consisted of PBMCs. All receptors come from a woman in her thirties in good health and CMV-seronegative.

Comments on this clone: The same CDR3 also results from other DNA sequences found in this sample. CDR3 coding DNA: TGTGCCAGCGAGGCGACAGGACTCACATACGAGCAGTACTTC. Translation: CASEATGLTYEQYF. The V call is TRBV6-1, the J call TRBJ2-7; D may be TRBD1 (6 bases). Trimming shortened V by 8 bases and J by 4 bases, and 18 bases separated the two germline ends. The length of the CDR3 is 14 residues. The V gene's germline CDR1 is MNHNS and CDR2 SASEGT.

CDR3 region: CASRAGSRPGGYTF. The CDR3 nucleotides are TGTGCCAGCAGGGCTGGTTCGAGGCCCGGTGGCTACACCTTC. The chain has TRBV6-5 and TRBJ1-2, with D unresolved. The CDR3 extends over 14 amino acids. Germline V gives CDR1 MNHEY, CDR2 SVGAGI. V was trimmed by 6 bases and J by 7 bases, leaving 18 bases between them.

V usage is TRBV9 and J usage is TRBJ2-1; 8 nucleotides agree with TRBD2. The CDR3 is 14 residues long. Per the germline V gene, CDR1 is SGDLS and CDR2 is YYNGEE. Trimming removed 2 bases from V and 9 bases from J; junction bases left unmatched: 7. The chain's CDR3 is CASSVGGGKGEQFF. CDR3 sequence (DNA): TGTGCCAGCAGCGTGGGCGGGGGGAAGGGTGAGCAGTTCTTC. Full variable domain (outside the CDR3, taken from reference TRBV9 and TRBJ2-1): DSGVTQTPKHLITATGQRVTLRCSPRSGDLSVYWYQQSLDQGLQFLIQYYNGEERAKGNILERFSAQQFPDLHSELNLSSLELGDSALYFCASSVGGGKGEQFFGPGTRLTVL.

A remark on this clone: One end of the junction varies from germline; a read error may be responsible. The rearrangement links TRBV7-9 to TRBJ1-3; D unresolved. CDR1 and CDR2 from the germline V gene are SEHNR and FQNEAQ (reference sequence). This CDR3 region has 13 residues. CDR3 sequence: CSSSPPVGNTIYF. The DNA of the CDR3 is TGTTCCAGCAGCCCCCCCGTAGGAAACACCATATATTTT.

The gene calls are TRBV6-1 and TRBJ2-3, with 9 positions matching TRBD1. This CDR3 has 15 residues. The junction had 5 bases not matched to a gene; V was cut back by 3 bases and J by 4 bases. CDR1 and CDR2 from the germline V gene are MNHNS and SASEGT. The CDR3 spells CASSEGTGIADTQYF. CDR3 DNA: TGTGCCAGCAGTGAGGGGACAGGGATCGCAGATACGCAGTATTTT.

The rearrangement joins TRBV30 to TRBJ1-6; TRBD1 matches at 9 bases. The CDR3 has 13 residues. J lost 9 bases, V lost 6 bases, and 6 bases had no gene match. Looked up from germline, CDR1 is GTSNPN and CDR2 is SVGIG (reference sequence). The CDR3 DNA reads as TGTGCCTGTACCGGGACAGGGATTTCACCCCTCCACTTT. Translation gives CACTGTGISPLHF.

The chain couples TRBV10-3 to TRBJ2-7; perhaps TRBD1 as D (6 bases). Germline CDR1 ENHRY, CDR2 SYGVKD. The V end was cut by 2 bases, the J end by 1 base, with 12 bases between. This CDR3 has 15 amino acids. DNA for the CDR3: TGTGCCATCAGTGAGATACCAGGGGCTTCCTACGAGCAGTACTTC. Residues: CAISEIPGASYEQYF.

The chain carries TRBV19 and TRBJ2-3; 8 positions match TRBD2. V was pared by 10 bases and J by 5 bases, with 17 bases of the junction left unmatched. The CDR3 sequence is 16 residues long. CDR1 and CDR2 (germline): LNHDA, SQIVND (reference sequence). The CDR3 coding sequence is TGTGCCACTCGTCTAAGCGGGAGCCCCCTGGGAGATACGCAGTATTTT. Its translation: CATRLSGSPLGDTQYF.

This clone was recorded a few times. The chain uses TRBV6-1 and TRBJ1-1; D remains ambiguous. The CDR3 runs 14 residues. Germline V CDR1 and CDR2: MNHNS, SASEGT. V lost 4 bases to trimming and J lost 4 bases, with 13 bases between them. CDR3: CASSGEAMSTEAFF. DNA for the CDR3: TGTGCCAGCAGTGGTGAGGCGATGAGCACTGAAGCTTTCTTT.

This chain links TRBV29-1 with TRBJ2-7, with a possible D match to TRBD1 (6 bases). The length of the CDR3 is 13 residues. The germline V gene has CDR1 SQVTM and CDR2 ANQGSEA. The ends were cut back, 1 base at V and 3 bases at J, with 10 bases in the middle. CDR3 protein: CSVEAGQNYEQYF. The DNA of the CDR3 is TGCAGCGTTGAAGCGGGACAAAACTACGAGCAGTACTTC.

The count of this clone is one. This sequence joins TRBV5-4 and TRBJ2-1, with D hard to call. V was clipped by 2 bases and J by 7 bases, with 7 bases between them. Germline lookup yields CDR1 SGHNT and CDR2 YYREEE (reference sequence). The CDR3 is 12 residues long. CDR3 amino acids: CASSFTTNEQFF. Written as DNA, the CDR3 is TGTGCCAGCAGCTTTACAACGAATGAGCAGTTCTTC.